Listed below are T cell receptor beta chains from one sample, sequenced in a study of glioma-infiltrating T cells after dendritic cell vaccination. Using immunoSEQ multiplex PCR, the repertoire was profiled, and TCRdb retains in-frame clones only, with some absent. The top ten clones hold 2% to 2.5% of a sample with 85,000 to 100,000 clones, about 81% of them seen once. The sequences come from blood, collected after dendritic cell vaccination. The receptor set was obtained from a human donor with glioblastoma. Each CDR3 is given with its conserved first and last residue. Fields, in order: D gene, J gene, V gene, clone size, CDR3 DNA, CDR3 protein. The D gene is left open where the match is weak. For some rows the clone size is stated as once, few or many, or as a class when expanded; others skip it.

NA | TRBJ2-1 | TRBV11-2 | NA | TGTGCCAGCAGGGGACACTCAAGGGCCAATGAGCAGTTCTTC | CASRGHSRANEQFF
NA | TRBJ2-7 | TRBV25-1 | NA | TGTGCCAGCAGTGAAGGCCAGCTGGGAGCCTACGAGCAGTACTTC | CASSEGQLGAYEQYF
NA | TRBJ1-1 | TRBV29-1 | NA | TGCAGCGTTGACCAGGGATCCACTGAAGCTTTCTTT | CSVDQGSTEAFF
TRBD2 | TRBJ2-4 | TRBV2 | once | TGTGCCAGCAGGTCCGGGACTAGCGTCCAGTACTTC | CASRSGTSVQYF
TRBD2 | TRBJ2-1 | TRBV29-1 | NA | TGCAGCGTTATGGGACTAGCGGGAGCTGAGCAGTTCTTC | CSVMGLAGAEQFF
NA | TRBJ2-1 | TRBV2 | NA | TGTGCCAGCTCCAGCTACAATGAGCAGTTCTTC | CASSSYNEQFF
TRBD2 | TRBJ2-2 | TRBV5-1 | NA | TGCGCCAGCAGCTTCCTAGCGGAGGATGGTGGAGGGGAGCTGTTTTTT | CASSFLAEDGGGELFF
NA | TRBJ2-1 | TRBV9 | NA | TGTGCCAGCAGCGTAAAAGATTGGGACTGGTTAGGCCGGGCCTACAATGAGCAGTTCTTC | CASSVKDWDWLGRAYNEQFF
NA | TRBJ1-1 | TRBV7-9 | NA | TGTGCCAGCAGCTTACTCACTGAAGCTTTCTTT | CASSLLTEAFF
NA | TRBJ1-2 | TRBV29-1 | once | TGCAGCGTTGCTATCGGGCTTGGGAGCTATGGCTACACCTTC | CSVAIGLGSYGYTF
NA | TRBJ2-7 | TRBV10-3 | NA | TGTGCCATCAGTCTAGGTAACGAGCAGTACTTC | CAISLGNEQYF
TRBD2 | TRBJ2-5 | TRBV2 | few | TGTGCCAGCAGCGGACTAGCGGGAGAGACCCAGTACTTC | CASSGLAGETQYF
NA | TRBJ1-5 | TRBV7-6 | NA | TGTGCCAGCAGCTTAGCGGAGTCCCAGCCCCAGCATTTT | CASSLAESQPQHF
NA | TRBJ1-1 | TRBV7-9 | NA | TGTGCCAGCAGCTTAACGGGGATCGGCACTGAAGCTTTCTTT | CASSLTGIGTEAFF
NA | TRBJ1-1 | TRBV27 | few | TGTGCCAGCAGTTTAGACACGGAGAGGGCTGAAGCTTTCTTT | CASSLDTERAEAFF
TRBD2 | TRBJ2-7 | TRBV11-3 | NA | TGTGCCAGCAGCCCGCTAGCGGACTCCTACGAGCAGTACTTC | CASSPLADSYEQYF
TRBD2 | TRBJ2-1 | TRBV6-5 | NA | TGTGCCAGCAGGCAGCTAGCGGGAGGTGGGGAGCAGTTCTTC | CASRQLAGGGEQFF
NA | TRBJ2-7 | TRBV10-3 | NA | TGTGCCATCAGTGAGTCGAGGGTCCACGAGCAGTACTTC | CAISESRVHEQYF
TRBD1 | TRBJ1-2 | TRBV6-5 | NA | TGTGCCAGCACCGACGCGGGACAGCCTAACTATGGCTACACCTTC | CASTDAGQPNYGYTF
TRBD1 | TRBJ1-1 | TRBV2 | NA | TGTGCCACTGACAGGGGGCAAGGGAACACTGAAGCTTTCTTT | CATDRGQGNTEAFF
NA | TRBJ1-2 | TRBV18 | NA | TGTGCCAGCTCACCAGACGGGAATAACTATGGCTACACCTTC | CASSPDGNNYGYTF
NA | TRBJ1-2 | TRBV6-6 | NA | TGTGCCAGCAGTTATTGGGGGGACGGGGCGCTTTATGGCTACACCTTC | CASSYWGDGALYGYTF
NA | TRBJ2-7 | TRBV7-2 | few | TGTGCCAGCAGCGGGGCAGGATCCTACGAGCAGTACTTC | CASSGAGSYEQYF
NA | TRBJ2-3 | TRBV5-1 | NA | TGCGCCAGCAGCTTGGGCGGGACGAGCACAGATACGCAGTATTTT | CASSLGGTSTDTQYF
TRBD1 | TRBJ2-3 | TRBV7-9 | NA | TGTGCCAGCGGCAGGGACAGGAGTACAGATACGCAGTATTTT | CASGRDRSTDTQYF
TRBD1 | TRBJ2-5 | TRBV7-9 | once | TGTGCCAGCAGCTTATTGACAGGGGGCTATGAGACCCAGTACTTC | CASSLLTGGYETQYF
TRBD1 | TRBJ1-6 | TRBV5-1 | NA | TGCGCCAGCACCGAACACCTCCTGGACAGGGTAAATTCACCCCTCCACTTT | CASTEHLLDRVNSPLHF
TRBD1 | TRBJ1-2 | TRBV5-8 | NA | TGTGCCAGCAGCTTGAGAATCGGGACAGGGGCTCAATCGTTGTTTGGCTACACCTTC | CASSLRIGTGAQSLFGYTF
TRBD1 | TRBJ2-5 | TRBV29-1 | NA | TGCAGCAAAAAGACAGGGGGCGGTTCAGAGACCCAGTACTTC | CSKKTGGGSETQYF
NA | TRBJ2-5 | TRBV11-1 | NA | TGTGCCAGCAGCTTCACCTCCGGGGAGACCCAGTACTTC | CASSFTSGETQYF
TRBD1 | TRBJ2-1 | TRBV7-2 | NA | TGTGCCAGCAGTTCGACAGGGGGCCAGTTCTTC | CASSSTGGQFF
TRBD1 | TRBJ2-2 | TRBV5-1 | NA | TGCGCCAGCACTATTTTGACAGGGGGCACCGGGGAGCTGTTTTTT | CASTILTGGTGELFF
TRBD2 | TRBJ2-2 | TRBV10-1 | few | TGCGCCAGCAGTCCCCACGGGGGGTTAGGGGAGCTGTTTTTT | CASSPHGGLGELFF
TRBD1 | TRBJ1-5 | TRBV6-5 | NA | TGTGCCAGCCGTCCGGGACAGAGCAATCAGCCCCAGCATTTT | CASRPGQSNQPQHF